These 20 T cell receptor beta chains originate from one sample sequenced in a study of blood T cell repertoires in COVID-19. Profiled with immunoSEQ multiplex PCR; TCRdb holds only in-frame clones, not every one. The sample yields some 45,000 clones, 83% seen once. Input material: peripheral blood. All receptors come from an elderly man in a cohort sampled during active COVID-19.

The J gene is TRBJ2-7, the V gene TRBV4-3, with 8 bases fitting TRBD2. V shed 1 base and J 4 bases; nucleotides not matched to a gene: 9. CDR3 length: 16 residues. Germline V lookup: CDR1 LGHNA, CDR2 YSLEER. The CDR3 nucleotides read TGCGCCAGCAGCCAAGTCTTTAATAGCGGGAATTACGAGCAGTACTTC. Its translation is CASSQVFNSGNYEQYF.

The chain combines TRBV12-3 or TRBV12-4 with TRBJ2-2; TRBD2 agrees at 8 bases. V lost 6 bases to trimming and J lost 7 bases; unmatched junction nucleotides: 1. The CDR3 sequence is 12 residues long. The CDR3 DNA follows: TGTGCCAGCAGCCGGGGGGGCGGGGAGCTGTTTTTT. Translated, it gives CASSRGGGELFF.

The chain combines TRBV27 with TRBJ2-3, with D perhaps TRBD1 (5 bases). The germline V gene encodes CDR1 MNHEY and CDR2 SMNVEV (reference sequence). The CDR3 covers 15 residues. V dropped 4 bases and J dropped 4 bases, with 15 bases sitting between them. The CDR3 sequence: CASSSRPTASDTQYF. The CDR3 DNA reads TGTGCCAGCAGTTCAAGACCGACAGCGTCAGATACGCAGTATTTT.

This clone came up once. The CDR3 DNA follows: TGCGCCAGCAGTGAGTCAGCCGAGACAGTCAGAAACACCATATATTTT. Translation: CASSESAETVRNTIYF. This rearrangement joins TRBV10-1 to TRBJ1-3, with TRBD1 as a possible D gene (5 bases). The CDR3 extends over 16 amino acids. V dropped 0 bases and J dropped 5 bases, with 14 bases sitting between them. Germline CDR1 reads WNHNN; CDR2 reads SYGVQD (reference sequence).

V usage is TRBV28 and J usage is TRBJ2-5; maybe TRBD1 (6 bases). The CDR3 extends over 13 amino acids. Deletions cut 5 bases from V and 5 bases from J, with 12 bases between. Germline assignment: CDR1 MDHEN and CDR2 SYDVKM. CDR3 amino acids: CASSKGQGETQYF. The CDR3 DNA reads as TGTGCCAGCAGTAAGGGGCAGGGGGAGACCCAGTACTTC. Full variable domain (missing parts from reference TRBV28 and TRBJ2-5): DVKVTQSSRYLVKRTGEKVFLECVQDMDHENMFWYRQDPGLGLRLIYFSYDVKMKEKGDIPEGYSVSREKKERFSLILESASTNQTSMYLCASSKGQGETQYFGPGTRLLVL.

The rearrangement links TRBV6-6 to TRBJ2-7; unclear D gene. CDR3 size: 14 residues. V gave up 1 base and J gave up 2 bases, with 9 bases separating them. From germline, CDR1 is MNHNY and CDR2 SVGAGI (reference sequence). For the CDR3, the DNA is TGTGCCAGCAGTTACTACGACAAGGCCTACGAGCAGTACTTC. It codes for CASSYYDKAYEQYF.

In this sample, this clone turned up a few times. This sequence joins TRBV7-9 and TRBJ1-4; TRBD1 agrees at 7 bases. This CDR3 has 15 residues. Looked up from germline, CDR1 is SEHNR and CDR2 is FQNEAQ (reference sequence). J was trimmed by 6 bases and V by 1 base; bases with no gene match: 5. The CDR3 DNA reads as TGTGCCAGCAGCTTAGGGGACAGATATGATGAAAAACTGTTTTTT. It encodes CASSLGDRYDEKLFF.

The rearrangement links TRBV3-1 (or the pseudogene TRBV3-2) to TRBJ2-3; TRBD2 matches 8 bases. Looked up from germline, CDR1 is LGHDT and CDR2 is YNNKEL (reference sequence). This CDR3 has 14 residues. After removal of 6 bases from V and 5 bases from J, the junction contained 7 bases not matched to a gene. CDR3 coding DNA: TGTGCCAGCAGACCGAGCGGGGGCGGAGATACGCAGTATTTT. Translation gives CASRPSGGGDTQYF.

For this clone: Other DNA sequences in the same sample also yield this CDR3. V is TRBV10-3 and J is TRBJ1-1, with 8 nucleotides matching TRBD1. This CDR3 comprises 14 residues. The V and J ends lost 6 bases and 0 bases, in that order; junction bases with no gene match: 3. Germline-derived CDR1 and CDR2 are ENHRY and SYGVKD. CDR3 region: CAIRGTGMNTEAFF. In nucleotides, the CDR3 is TGTGCCATCAGGGGGACAGGCATGAACACTGAAGCTTTCTTT.

This chain joins TRBV13 and TRBJ2-7, with TRBD2 as a possible D gene (5 bases). Deletions cut 4 bases from V and 0 bases from J, with 10 bases between. This CDR3 is 14 amino acids long. In germline, CDR1 is PRHDT, CDR2 FYEKMQ (reference sequence). CDR3: CASSSSWSSYEQYF. DNA for the CDR3: TGTGCCAGCAGCTCTAGCTGGAGCTCCTACGAGCAGTACTTC. The variable domain in full, with the rest retrieved from reference TRBV13 and TRBJ2-7, is AAGVIQSPRHLIKEKRETATLKCYPIPRHDTVYWYQQGPGQDPQFLISFYEKMQSDKGSIPDRFSAQQFSDYHSELNMSSLELGDSALYFCASSSSWSSYEQYFGPGTRLTVT.

CDR3 nucleotides: TGTGCCAGCAGCCCCTTCAGCGGGGGGGCGAACACCGGGGAGCTGTTTTTT. The encoded protein is CASSPFSGGANTGELFF. The chain has TRBV11-2 and TRBJ2-2; 10 bases fit TRBD2. V lost 5 bases and J lost 0; bases outside the gene matches: 6. CDR1 is SGHAT, CDR2 FQNNGV, per germline. The CDR3 consists of 17 residues.

This clone turned up a few times. The chain employs TRBV9 and TRBJ2-7; 10 nucleotides match TRBD1. V lost 0 bases, J lost 6 bases, and 15 bases stayed unmatched. The length of the CDR3 is 18 residues. CDR1 and CDR2 from the germline V gene are SGDLS and YYNGEE. CDR3 loop: CASSVVSGIRDRGGEQYF. CDR3 DNA: TGTGCCAGCAGCGTAGTATCGGGGATCCGGGACAGGGGTGGCGAGCAGTACTTC.

This chain uses TRBV5-4 with TRBJ1-1; D is unresolved. Between the trimmed V and J ends, which lost 4 bases and 4 bases, there was a span of 17 bases. Germline values: CDR1 SGHNT, CDR2 YYREEE (reference sequence). The CDR3 totals 15 residues. The CDR3: CASSPELRASTEAFF. Written as DNA, the CDR3 is TGTGCCAGCAGCCCTGAGTTACGCGCGTCCACTGAAGCTTTCTTT.

The chain joins TRBV19 to TRBJ1-2, with unresolved D. The V gene lost 5 bases and the J gene lost 0 bases, with 19 bases spanning the gap. Germline CDR1 LNHDA, CDR2 SQIVND (reference sequence). This CDR3 is built from 17 residues. The CDR3 DNA sequence: TGTGCCAGTAGTCCTGCAGGACTACCTGTGGCTAACTATGGCTACACCTTC. This gives the protein CASSPAGLPVANYGYTF.

This clone showed up just a few times. The chain carries TRBV5-1 and TRBJ1-5; the match to TRBD1 covers 7 bases. With 0 bases clipped from V and 3 bases from J, the junction kept 3 bases outside the gene matches. The CDR3 has 15 residues. The germline V gene has CDR1 SGHRS and CDR2 YFSETQ. CDR3 in amino acids: CASSLEGQNNQPQHF. The CDR3 DNA reads as TGCGCCAGCAGCTTGGAGGGACAGAACAATCAGCCCCAGCATTTT.

The chain couples TRBV7-8 to TRBJ1-2; 7 nucleotides match TRBD1. CDR3 size: 14 residues. V lost 5 bases, J lost 0 bases, and 3 bases stayed unmatched. Germline CDR1 reads SGHVS; CDR2 reads FQNEAQ. The CDR3 is CASSKGTANYGYTF. DNA for the CDR3: TGTGCCAGCAGCAAAGGGACAGCTAACTATGGCTACACCTTC.

This sequence joins TRBV5-1 and TRBJ1-5, with 9 bases fitting TRBD1. The V and J ends lost 0 bases and 6 bases, in that order; junction bases with no gene match: 4. Germline V gene sequence: CDR1 SGHRS, CDR2 YFSETQ. The CDR3 contains 15 residues. The CDR3 DNA reads as TGCGCCAGCAGCTTGGGGACAGGGGACGGTCAGCCCCAGCATTTT. Protein sequence: CASSLGTGDGQPQHF.

The rearrangement joins TRBV3-1 (or the pseudogene TRBV3-2) to TRBJ2-1; TRBD2 is a possible D gene (6 bases). The CDR3 contains 13 residues. Deletions cut 6 bases from V and 6 bases from J, with 12 bases between. Germline-derived CDR1 and CDR2 are LGHDT and YNNKEL (reference sequence). CDR3 nucleotides: TGTGCCAGCAGACATGAGGGAGGCAATGAGCAGTTCTTC. Amino acids: CASRHEGGNEQFF.

This clone was picked up one time. The genes are TRBV10-3 and TRBJ2-7, with D possibly matching TRBD1 (6 bases). V was clipped by 1 base and J by 6 bases, with 10 bases between them. The CDR3 has 13 residues. The V gene's germline CDR1 is ENHRY and CDR2 SYGVKD. DNA of the CDR3: TGTGCCATCAGTGAGTTACAGGGTGGCGAGCAGTACTTC. Amino acid sequence: CAISELQGGEQYF.

The J gene is TRBJ2-4, the V gene TRBV11-2; 9 bases map to TRBD2. This CDR3 has 16 amino acids. J was trimmed by 6 bases and V by 6 bases; bases with no gene match: 12. Germline-derived CDR1 and CDR2 are SGHAT and FQNNGV. CDR3 region: CASSPQEREVGNIQYF. The CDR3 DNA is TGTGCCAGCAGTCCCCAGGAGCGGGAGGTCGGAAACATTCAGTACTTC.